Below, one T cell receptor beta chain is given with its context. The table came from immunoSEQ multiplex PCR; TCRdb's copy has only in-frame clones and leaves some out. Here the sample spans tens of thousands of clones, about nine tenths being singletons. V lost 6 bases to trimming and J lost 8 bases; unmatched junction nucleotides: 4. This CDR3 is built from 13 residues. CDR1 and CDR2 from the germline V gene are MNHEY and SVGAGI. These data belong to a study of T cell responses to AZD1222 COVID-19 vaccine. V gene TRBV6-5 combines with J gene TRBJ1-6, with 7 positions matching TRBD1. The sequence was obtained from an adult in good health. The specimen was peripheral blood, collected on day 0 of AZD1222 vaccination. CDR3 loop: CASRPGQYSPLHF. The CDR3, as DNA: TGTGCCAGCAGACCGGGACAGTATTCACCCCTCCACTTT.